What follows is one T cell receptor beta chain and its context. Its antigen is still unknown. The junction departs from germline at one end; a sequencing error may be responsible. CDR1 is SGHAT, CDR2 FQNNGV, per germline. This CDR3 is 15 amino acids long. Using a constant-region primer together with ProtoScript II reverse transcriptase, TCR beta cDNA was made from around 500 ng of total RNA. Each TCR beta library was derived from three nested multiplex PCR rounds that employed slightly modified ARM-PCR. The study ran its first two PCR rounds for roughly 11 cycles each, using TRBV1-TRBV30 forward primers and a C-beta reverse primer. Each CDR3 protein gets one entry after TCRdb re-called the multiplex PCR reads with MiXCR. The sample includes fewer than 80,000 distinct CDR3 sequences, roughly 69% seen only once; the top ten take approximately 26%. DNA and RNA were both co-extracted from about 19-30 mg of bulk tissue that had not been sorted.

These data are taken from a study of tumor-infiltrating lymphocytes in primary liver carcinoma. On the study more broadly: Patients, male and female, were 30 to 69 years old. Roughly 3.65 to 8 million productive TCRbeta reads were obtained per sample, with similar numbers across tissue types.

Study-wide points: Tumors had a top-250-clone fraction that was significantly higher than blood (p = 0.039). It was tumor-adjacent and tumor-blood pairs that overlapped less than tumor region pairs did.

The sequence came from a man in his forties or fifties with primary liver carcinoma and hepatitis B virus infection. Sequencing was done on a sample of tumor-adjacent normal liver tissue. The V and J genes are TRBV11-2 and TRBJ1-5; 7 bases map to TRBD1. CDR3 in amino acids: CASSLEIGGIQPQHF. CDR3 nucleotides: TGTGCCAGCAGCTTAGAGATAGGGGGCATTCAGCCCCAGCATTTC.